Each of the 2 T cell receptor beta chains below was sequenced from the same sample in a study of shared clonotypes between healthy human individuals. Some clones are missing from TCRdb's copy, which holds only in-frame ones; the method was immunoSEQ multiplex PCR. The sample includes about 730,000 clones, over 55% of them seen just once. The sequencing sample was made of memory CD4+ T cells sorted from blood. Subset in this sample: CD45RA-negative fraction. Receptors originate from a woman in her twenties or thirties in good health.

The V and J genes are TRBV5-4 and TRBJ2-5; no reliable D call. The CDR3 extends over 14 amino acids. Germline V gene lookup returns CDR1 SGHNT and CDR2 YYREEE (reference sequence). V shed 0 bases and J shed 6 bases, with 12 bases lying between them. CDR3 DNA: TGTGCCAGCAGCTTGGACGGAGCTTTACAGACCCAGTACTTC. The encoded protein is CASSLDGALQTQYF.

This chain links TRBV4-2 with TRBJ2-1; 10 bases are a match to TRBD2. V was pared by 5 bases and J by 8 bases, with 3 bases of the junction left unmatched. This CDR3 has 13 amino acids. CDR1 and CDR2 (germline): LGHNA, YNFKEQ. The CDR3 sequence: CASSTSGNYEQFF. The CDR3 nucleotides read TGTGCCAGCAGCACTAGCGGGAATTATGAGCAGTTCTTC.